This T cell receptor (beta chain) was recorded in a study of patients and donors after allogeneic stem cell transplantation. From germline, CDR1 is KGHSH and CDR2 LQKENI. There are 14 residues in the CDR3. Between the trimmed V and J ends, which lost 3 bases and 7 bases, there was a span of 12 bases. TCRdb ran MiXCR on the RT-PCR reads and lists one entry per CDR3 protein. This sample has hundreds of thousands of distinct CDR3 sequences, with less than 50% found just once. This rearrangement joins TRBV18 to TRBJ1-4, with D hard to call. Sequencing input: blood, either unsorted or a sorted T cell fraction (not recorded which). The source is a human donor who was either an allogeneic HSCT recipient or a stem cell or donor lymphocyte infusion donor (not recorded which). It is not recorded whose cells these are; they may come from a transplant donor. The DNA of the CDR3 is TGTGCCAGCTCACCGAACCGGACGGTTGAAAAACTGTTTTTT. Translation: CASSPNRTVEKLFF.